Listed below are T cell receptor beta chains from one sample, sequenced in a study of blood T cell repertoires in COVID-19. Clones were sequenced by immunoSEQ multiplex PCR, and TCRdb holds only the in-frame ones, with some missing. The sample holds about 17,000 clones, under 90% seen once. The sample was peripheral blood. The receptors shown here come from a human donor in a cohort sampled during active COVID-19. CDR3s include the opening cysteine and the closing phenylalanine or tryptophan. Fields, in order: J gene, D gene, V gene, CDR3 length, clone size, CDR3 protein, CDR3 DNA. The D gene is left open where the match is weak. The size field is filled for only some rows; it gives once, few, many or a size class.

TRBJ2-5 | TRBD1 | TRBV2 | 14 | . | CASSSRGRAETQYF | TGTGCCAGCAGTTCCAGGGGGCGCGCAGAGACCCAGTACTTC
TRBJ2-1 | . | TRBV4-2 | 13 | . | CASSQDRVSEQFF | TGTGCCAGCAGCCAAGATCGGGTGAGCGAGCAGTTCTTC
TRBJ2-7 | . | TRBV5-1 | 11 | few | CASSSSNEQYF | TGCGCCAGCAGCTCTAGCAACGAGCAGTACTTC
TRBJ1-4 | TRBD1 | TRBV5-1 | 14 | . | CASSLGQGGEKLFF | TGCGCCAGCAGCTTGGGTCAGGGGGGTGAAAAACTGTTTTTT
TRBJ2-1 | TRBD1 | TRBV19 | 18 | . | CASSPRSGTVFPYNEQFF | TGTGCCAGTAGTCCCCGCTCTGGGACAGTGTTTCCCTACAATGAGCAGTTCTTC
TRBJ2-7 | TRBD1 | TRBV12-3/TRBV12-4 | 13 | . | CASSRDRDYEQYF | TGTGCCAGCAGCCGGGACAGGGACTACGAGCAGTACTTC
TRBJ2-1 | TRBD2 | TRBV30 | 15 | . | CAWSRTSGGYNEQFF | TGTGCCTGGAGTCGTACTAGCGGGGGGTACAATGAGCAGTTCTTC
TRBJ1-6 | . | TRBV5-1 | 15 | . | CASSLAGTSYSPLHF | TGCGCCAGCAGCTTGGCCGGGACATCGTACTCACCCCTCCACTTT
TRBJ2-7 | . | TRBV11-2 | 17 | . | CASSLGPRIAGLGEQYF | TGTGCCAGCAGCTTAGGGCCTCGAATTGCGGGTTTGGGCGAGCAGTACTTC
TRBJ1-1 | TRBD1 | TRBV28 | 15 | . | CASSSRTGGGSEAFF | TGTGCCAGCAGTTCCCGGACAGGGGGCGGGTCTGAAGCTTTCTTT
TRBJ2-5 | . | TRBV6-2/TRBV6-3 | 14 | . | CASSYSLSYGTQYF | TGTGCCAGCAGTTACTCCCTTTCCTACGGGACCCAGTACTTC
TRBJ2-1 | . | TRBV29-1 | 13 | . | CSAHSGGGNEQFF | TGCAGCGCTCATAGCGGAGGAGGTAATGAGCAGTTCTTC
TRBJ1-2 | . | TRBV28 | 14 | few | CASSLGGTNYGYTF | TGTGCCAGCAGTTTAGGGGGCACTAACTATGGCTACACCTTC
TRBJ2-1 | . | TRBV24-1 | 14 | . | CATSDFSSYNEQFF | TGTGCCACCAGTGACTTCAGCTCCTACAATGAGCAGTTCTTC
TRBJ1-2 | . | TRBV2 | 15 | . | CASSEGWQGNYGYTF | TGTGCCAGCAGTGAAGGTTGGCAGGGTAACTATGGCTACACCTTC
TRBJ1-1 | TRBD1 | TRBV18 | 15 | . | CASSPPSTGDTEAFF | TGTGCCAGCTCACCACCCTCCACAGGGGACACTGAAGCTTTCTTT
TRBJ2-3 | TRBD1 | TRBV2 | 15 | . | CASSSRQGAGDTQYF | TGTGCCAGCAGTAGCAGACAGGGGGCGGGAGATACGCAGTATTTT
TRBJ1-1 | . | TRBV6-2/TRBV6-3 | 14 | . | CASSSTDSNTEAFF | TGTGCCAGCAGTTCAACAGATTCAAACACTGAAGCTTTCTTT
TRBJ1-3 | . | TRBV7-8 | 15 | . | CASSLAHNPGNTIYF | TGTGCCAGCAGCTTAGCACACAATCCGGGAAACACCATATATTTT
TRBJ2-7 | TRBD1 | TRBV19 | 14 | . | CASSIGTGVYEQYF | TGTGCCAGTAGTATAGGGACAGGGGTCTACGAGCAGTACTTC
TRBJ2-3 | . | TRBV5-1 | 13 | . | CASKTSSTDTQYF | TGCGCCAGCAAAACTAGTAGCACAGATACGCAGTATTTT
TRBJ2-1 | TRBD2 | TRBV5-1 | 17 | few | CASSSNPWGEGLNEQFF | TGCGCCAGCAGCTCTAATCCATGGGGGGAGGGCTTAAATGAGCAGTTCTTC
TRBJ1-1 | . | TRBV9 | 13 | . | CASSVDLSTEAFF | TGTGCCAGCAGCGTCGATCTTAGCACTGAAGCTTTCTTT
TRBJ2-5 | . | TRBV5-1 | 15 | . | CASSFNPGTGETQYF | TGCGCCAGCAGCTTTAACCCAGGGACTGGGGAGACCCAGTACTTC
TRBJ2-7 | TRBD2 | TRBV9 | 16 | . | CASSVEASGIINEQYF | TGTGCCAGCAGCGTAGAGGCTAGCGGGATTATCAACGAGCAGTACTTC
TRBJ2-1 | TRBD2 | TRBV5-8 | 15 | . | CASSWGLAGDNEQFF | TGTGCCAGCAGCTGGGGACTAGCGGGAGACAATGAGCAGTTCTTC
TRBJ2-1 | TRBD2 | TRBV2 | 15 | . | CASRRAGGEYNEQFF | TGTGCCAGCAGAAGAGCGGGAGGGGAGTACAATGAGCAGTTCTTC
TRBJ1-5 | TRBD1 | TRBV28 | 16 | . | CASSPRGQGAHQPQHF | TGTGCCAGCAGTCCCCGGGGACAGGGGGCGCATCAGCCCCAGCATTTT
TRBJ1-4 | . | TRBV28 | 13 | . | CASSRSDTGIGFF | TGTGCCAGCAGTCGTAGCGATACAGGGATCGGGTTTTTT
TRBJ1-2 | TRBD1 | TRBV5-1 | 16 | . | CASSLEGTGGLGGYTF | TGCGCCAGCAGCTTGGAGGGAACAGGGGGCCTAGGGGGCTACACCTTC
TRBJ1-2 | . | TRBV6-5 | 13 | . | CASGTGRHYGYTF | TGTGCCAGCGGCACAGGGCGACACTATGGCTACACCTTC
TRBJ1-2 | TRBD1 | TRBV5-6 | 14 | few | CASSPADRYYGYTF | TGTGCCAGCAGCCCCGCGGACAGGTACTATGGCTACACCTTC
TRBJ1-1 | . | TRBV9 | 14 | . | CASSARGRNTEAFF | TGTGCCAGCAGCGCCAGGGGAAGAAACACTGAAGCTTTCTTT
TRBJ1-2 | TRBD1 | TRBV28 | 15 | . | CASHEGTGANYGYTF | TGTGCCAGCCATGAAGGGACAGGGGCTAACTATGGCTACACCTTC
TRBJ2-7 | . | TRBV28 | 11 | . | CASSRVDEQYF | TGTGCCAGCAGTCGGGTCGACGAGCAGTACTTC
TRBJ1-1 | . | TRBV4-1 | 18 | . | CASSQVEVGSRRNTEAFF | TGCGCCAGCAGCCAAGTGGAAGTTGGGAGTAGGAGGAACACTGAAGCTTTCTTT
TRBJ2-7 | . | TRBV28 | 14 | . | CASSLALETYEQYF | TGTGCCAGCAGTTTAGCTTTAGAGACCTACGAGCAGTACTTC
TRBJ1-3 | TRBD1 | TRBV2 | 15 | . | CASRTGAYSGNTIYF | TGTGCCAGCAGGACAGGGGCCTACTCTGGAAACACCATATATTTT
TRBJ1-5 | TRBD1 | TRBV6-5 | 12 | . | CASGQGDQPQHF | TGTGCCAGTGGACAGGGGGATCAGCCCCAGCATTTT
TRBJ2-7 | . | TRBV18 | 12 | . | CASSPFEDEQYF | TGTGCCAGCTCCCCTTTTGAGGACGAGCAGTACTTC
TRBJ1-1 | . | TRBV24-1 | 13 | . | CATSDPPGTEAFF | TGTGCCACCAGTGACCCGCCGGGGACTGAAGCTTTCTTT
TRBJ2-5 | . | TRBV21-1 | 17 | . | CASSKEVTSAKWETQYF | TGTGCCAGCAGCAAAGAAGTGACTAGCGCAAAATGGGAGACCCAGTACTTC
TRBJ2-1 | TRBD2 | TRBV29-1 | 13 | . | CSAGTSGYNEQFF | TGCAGCGCTGGGACTAGCGGATACAATGAGCAGTTCTTC
TRBJ1-3 | TRBD1 | TRBV18 | 13 | . | CASSQGAENTIYF | TGTGCCAGCTCGCAGGGGGCGGAAAACACCATATATTTT
TRBJ1-5 | . | TRBV2 | 15 | once | CASSRTPNSNQPQHF | TGTGCCAGCAGTCGGACACCAAATAGCAATCAGCCCCAGCATTTT
TRBJ2-2 | . | TRBV3-1/TRBV3-2 | 15 | . | CASRPRRVGTGELFF | TGTGCCAGCAGACCGAGGAGGGTTGGAACCGGGGAGCTGTTTTTT
TRBJ1-1 | TRBD1 | TRBV18 | 14 | . | CATQRTGTNTEAFF | TGTGCCACCCAACGGACAGGGACGAACACTGAAGCTTTCTTT
TRBJ1-5 | . | TRBV14 | 14 | . | CASSQGGGSPPQHF | TGTGCCAGCAGCCAAGGGGGGGGTAGTCCGCCCCAGCATTTT
TRBJ2-1 | TRBD1 | TRBV6-1 | 14 | . | CASSETGFYNEQFF | TGTGCCAGCAGTGAGACAGGGTTCTACAATGAGCAGTTCTTC